This T cell receptor (beta chain) was captured in a study of response to subunit inactivated influenza vaccine. Study-wide results and caveats: The authors put forward the suggestion that each seasonal influenza vaccination may bring in only a limited number of new T cells.

Germline V gives CDR1 DFQATT, CDR2 SNEGSKA (reference sequence). V lost 1 base, J lost 2 bases, and 10 bases lay in between. CDR3 length equals 14 residues. This clonotype was seen a few times. Antigen specificity is unknown. A single record per CDR3 protein comes from TCRdb applying MiXCR to the RT-PCR reads. Of about 650,000 distinct CDR3 sequences in the sample, less than 15% were seen once. This clonotype originated in a man in his fifties who received an inactivated influenza vaccine. The specimen was PBMCs from blood, collected approximately 15 days before vaccination. The chain couples TRBV20-1 to TRBJ2-3, with a tentative D call TRBD2 (6 bases). The CDR3 coding sequence is TGCAGTGCTAGAGGGGGGGATCTCACAGATACGCAGTATTTT. It yields the protein CSARGGDLTDTQYF.